The 25 T cell receptor beta chains reported below all come from one sample, sequenced in a study of T cell changes during pregnancy in multiple sclerosis. TCRdb's table, derived via immunoSEQ multiplex PCR, lists solely in-frame clones and lacks some. The sample carries about 42,000 clones, less than 90% recorded once. The starting material was CD4+ T cells from peripheral blood mononuclear cells, obtained in the second trimester of pregnancy. These receptors originate from a female donor with multiple sclerosis, enrolled in a pregnancy study.

The chain links TRBV7-3 to TRBJ2-2, with D possibly matching TRBD1 (5 bases). The CDR3 loop spans 16 amino acids. The germline gives CDR1 SGHTA, CDR2 FQGTGA. V was clipped by 3 bases and J by 1 base, with 12 bases between them. CDR3 sequence: CASSFAGIQNTGELFF. The DNA of the CDR3 is TGTGCCAGCAGCTTCGCAGGGATACAGAACACCGGGGAGCTGTTTTTT.

The V and J genes are TRBV6-1 and TRBJ1-2; D may be TRBD1 (5 bases). The germline V gene has CDR1 MNHNS and CDR2 SASEGT. This CDR3 has 14 amino acids. V lost 3 bases to trimming and J lost 6 bases, with 14 bases between them. The CDR3 region is CASSDWGPKNGYTF. As DNA, the CDR3 is TGTGCCAGCAGTGACTGGGGCCCAAAGAATGGCTACACCTTC.

V is TRBV6-4 and J is TRBJ2-1, with D unclear. Trimming pared 1 base from V and 0 bases from J, leaving 10 bases between. The CDR3 has 16 amino acids. Germline V gene sequence: CDR1 MRHNA, CDR2 SNTAGT. Here the CDR3 reads CASSDWSQSSYNEQFF. The CDR3 nucleotides are TGTGCCAGCAGTGACTGGAGTCAGAGCTCCTACAATGAGCAGTTCTTC.

V usage is TRBV2 and J usage is TRBJ2-7; D not certain. The germline V and J ends were trimmed by 2 bases and 11 bases, with 10 bases remaining between them. Germline lookup yields CDR1 SNHLY and CDR2 FYNNEI. This CDR3 is built from 11 residues. CDR3 coding DNA: TGTGCCAGCAGTGAAATAGAGAGGAAGTACTTC. Its translation is CASSEIERKYF.

This chain uses TRBV7-2 with TRBJ1-4; D may be TRBD1 (5 bases). CDR3 size: 13 residues. The germline gives CDR1 SGHTA, CDR2 FQGNSA. Between the trimmed V and J ends, which lost 1 base and 10 bases, there was a span of 10 bases. In DNA, the CDR3 is TGTGCCAGCAGCTTAGATCAGGGTCGAAAACTGTTTTTT. This sequence encodes CASSLDQGRKLFF. The full variable domain, its missing parts supplied by reference TRBV7-2 and TRBJ1-4, is GAGVSQSPSNKVTEKGKDVELRCDPISGHTALYWYRQSLGQGLEFLIYFQGNSAPDKSGLPSDRFSAERTGGSVSTLTIQRTQQEDSAVYLCASSLDQGRKLFFGSGTQLSVL.

V gene TRBV5-1 combines with J gene TRBJ2-5; the match to TRBD2 covers 12 bases. The CDR3 covers 17 residues. CDR1 SGHRS and CDR2 YFSETQ come from the germline V gene. With 4 bases clipped from V and 1 base from J, the junction kept 8 bases outside the gene matches. The CDR3 spells CASSGGVGLAGQETQYF. In DNA form, the CDR3 reads TGCGCCAGCAGCGGAGGTGTGGGACTAGCGGGCCAAGAGACCCAGTACTTC.

CDR3 in amino acids: CASGGAVYTQYF. For the CDR3, the DNA is TGTGCCAGCGGTGGGGCGGTTTATACGCAGTATTTT. The genes are TRBV28 and TRBJ2-3, with D possibly TRBD1 on 5 matching bases. Germline V gene data show CDR1 as MDHEN and CDR2 as SYDVKM. V was pared by 8 bases and J by 7 bases, with 13 bases between. The CDR3 runs to 12 residues.

The chain is built from TRBV29-1 and TRBJ1-2, with D uncertain. Germline loops: CDR1 SQVTM, CDR2 ANQGSEA. This CDR3 has 12 amino acids. Trimming stripped 0 bases from V and 4 bases from J, with 6 bases between. The CDR3 region has the DNA TGCAGCGTTGAAGATACAGTCTATGGCTACACCTTC. Translating it yields CSVEDTVYGYTF.

The chain recombines TRBV14 with TRBJ2-1; 10 bases fit TRBD1. The CDR3 is 19 residues long. In germline, CDR1 is SGHDN, CDR2 FVKESK. V was clipped by 1 base and J by 0 bases; unmatched bases: 9. The CDR3 coding sequence is TGTGCCAGCAGCCAAGGACTTAATCGGGACAGGGGCTCCTACAATGAGCAGTTCTTC. Translating gives CASSQGLNRDRGSYNEQFF.

This clone was seen only a few times. The chain couples TRBV5-5 to TRBJ2-3; a weak D match, TRBD1 (5 bases). V lost 1 base, J lost 8 bases, and 20 bases lay in between. Looked up from germline, CDR1 is SGHKS and CDR2 is YYEKEE (reference sequence). This CDR3 has 16 amino acids. The chain's CDR3 is CASSLSGKTTFGTQYF. CDR3 bases: TGTGCCAGCAGCTTGTCAGGGAAGACCACATTTGGTACGCAGTATTTT.

The chain employs TRBV9 and TRBJ2-5, with 9 bases lining up with TRBD1. The CDR3 contains 15 residues. Germline CDR1 and CDR2: SGDLS and YYNGEE. With V trimmed by 4 bases and J by 1 base, 5 bases remained unmatched. The CDR3 nucleotides are TGTGCCAGCAGCCCCCGGGACAGGGCCCAAGAGACCCAGTACTTC. Its translation: CASSPRDRAQETQYF.

This clone has just one count. V usage is TRBV15 and J usage is TRBJ2-7; TRBD1 aligns across 11 bases. Unmatched junction bases numbered 9, after V lost 3 bases and J lost 5 bases. The length of the CDR3 is 16 residues. Germline assignment: CDR1 LNHNV and CDR2 YYDKDF (reference sequence). The CDR3 loop is CATSRGQGGLRDEQYF. In DNA, the CDR3 is TGTGCCACCAGCAGGGGACAGGGGGGACTAAGGGACGAGCAGTACTTC.

This CDR3 is CASSISGGIGNTEAFF. The CDR3 region has the DNA TGTGCCAGCAGCATCTCAGGGGGCATTGGGAACACTGAAGCTTTCTTT. This chain links TRBV7-9 with TRBJ1-1; 8 bases match TRBD1. The germline V gene has CDR1 SEHNR and CDR2 FQNEAQ (reference sequence). This CDR3 contains 16 residues. Trimming took 5 bases from V and 1 from J; bases not matched to a gene: 9.

The gene calls are TRBV21-1 and TRBJ2-1; the table gives TRBD2 as D, unverified against the DNA. TRBV21-1 corresponds to a pseudogene. This CDR3 contains 14 residues. CDR3 bases: TGTGCCAGCAGCAAGGAGCGGGAGCCCAGTGAGCAGTTCTTC. Protein product: CASSKEREPSEQFF.

The chain combines TRBV4-1 with TRBJ2-7; the D gene is possibly TRBD1 (5 bases). Germline lookup yields CDR1 MGHRA and CDR2 YSYEKL. The CDR3 loop spans 15 amino acids. Trimming pared 1 base from V and 6 bases from J, leaving 16 bases between. In nucleotides, the CDR3 is TGCGCCAGCAGCCAAGGGGGCGACCTTCGGCGCGAGCAGTACTTC. This encodes CASSQGGDLRREQYF.

The gene calls are TRBV4-1 and TRBJ2-7; D is ambiguous. Trimming stripped 0 bases from V and 8 bases from J, with 8 bases between. CDR3 size: 12 residues. Germline V gene lookup returns CDR1 MGHRA and CDR2 YSYEKL. CDR3 in amino acids: CASSQDPSKQYF. The CDR3 DNA reads as TGCGCCAGCAGCCAAGACCCAAGCAAGCAGTACTTC.

The chain couples TRBV6-1 to TRBJ2-3; D may be TRBD2 (5 bases). V was trimmed by 6 bases and J by 2 bases, leaving 15 bases between them. Looked up from germline, CDR1 is MNHNS and CDR2 is SASEGT. CDR3 size: 15 residues. CDR3 sequence (DNA): TGTGCCAGCAGCGAGGGCCTGGGCTCCACAGATACGCAGTATTTT. Translation: CASSEGLGSTDTQYF.

This clone was seen more than once but under ten times. V gene TRBV6-6 combines with J gene TRBJ1-1, with 10 nucleotides matching TRBD1. The germline V gene has CDR1 MNHNY and CDR2 SVGAGI (reference sequence). CDR3 length equals 13 residues. The ends lost 4 bases at V and 4 bases at J; junction bases unmatched: 0. Here the CDR3 reads CASSWTGGTEAFF. CDR3 bases: TGTGCCAGCAGTTGGACAGGGGGCACTGAAGCTTTCTTT.

The gene calls are TRBV5-1 and TRBJ1-1, with 8 bases lining up with TRBD1. The CDR3 covers 16 residues. V gave up 0 bases and J gave up 4 bases; unmatched junction bases: 8. CDR1 and CDR2 from the germline V gene are SGHRS and YFSETQ. CDR3: CASSLVSGGRGTEAFF. The CDR3 DNA sequence: TGCGCCAGCAGCTTGGTTTCAGGGGGCCGAGGCACTGAAGCTTTCTTT.

CDR3: CASRGQGLEKLFF. CDR3 bases: TGTGCCAGCAGGGGACAGGGGTTGGAAAAACTGTTTTTT. The gene calls are TRBV25-1 and TRBJ1-4; 10 nucleotides align to TRBD1. The germline gives CDR1 MGHDK, CDR2 SYGVNS. J was trimmed by 8 bases and V by 6 bases; bases with no gene match: 3. The CDR3 is made up of 13 amino acids. The full variable domain, with the rest looked up from reference TRBV25-1 and TRBJ1-4, is EADIYQTPRYLVIGTGKKITLECSQTMGHDKMYWYQQDPGMELHLIHYSYGVNSTEKGDLSSESTVSRIRTEHFPLTLESARPSHTSQYLCASRGQGLEKLFFGSGTQLSVL.

The chain couples TRBV19 to TRBJ1-5, with 7 bases fitting TRBD1. Per germline, CDR1 LNHDA and CDR2 SQIVND (reference sequence). With 3 bases clipped from V and 4 bases from J, the junction kept 9 bases outside the gene matches. This CDR3 contains 16 residues. The DNA for the CDR3 is TGTGCCAGTAGTATGGGGTGGGACAGTCATAATCAGCCCCAGCATTTT. Amino acid sequence: CASSMGWDSHNQPQHF.

The V gene is TRBV30, the J gene TRBJ2-2, with 11 nucleotides matching TRBD1. Germline assignment: CDR1 GTSNPN and CDR2 SVGIG (reference sequence). The V gene end was trimmed by 0 bases and the J gene end by 6 bases; junction bases not matched to a gene: 6. The CDR3 runs to 16 residues. CDR3 sequence reads: CAWSVWTGGAPGELFF. DNA of the CDR3: TGTGCCTGGAGTGTATGGACAGGGGGCGCCCCCGGGGAGCTGTTTTTT.

This chain connects TRBV2 to TRBJ2-2; D might be TRBD1 (6 bases). V was cut by 6 bases and J by 1 base, with 12 bases left in between. The germline V gene has CDR1 SNHLY and CDR2 FYNNEI. The CDR3 runs to 15 residues. Written as DNA, the CDR3 is TGTGCCAGCAGCAAAAACAGGGTGAACACCGGGGAGCTGTTTTTT. Encoded protein: CASSKNRVNTGELFF.

V usage is TRBV5-1 and J usage is TRBJ2-2; 10 positions match TRBD2. J gave up 4 bases and V 5 bases, and 8 bases lay outside the gene matches. The CDR3 sequence is 16 residues long. Germline V lookup: CDR1 SGHRS, CDR2 YFSETQ. CDR3 residues: CASRMWTSGSTGELFF. CDR3 nucleotide sequence: TGCGCCAGCAGGATGTGGACTAGCGGTTCCACCGGGGAGCTGTTTTTT.

The rearrangement joins TRBV4-3 to TRBJ1-4; D not certain. The V end was cut by 1 base, the J end by 4 bases, with 10 bases between. Germline V gene lookup returns CDR1 LGHNA and CDR2 YSLEER. The CDR3 extends over 15 amino acids. The CDR3 nucleotides read TGCGCCAGCAGCCAAGGAGTAAATGTTAATGAAAAACTGTTTTTT. As protein: CASSQGVNVNEKLFF.